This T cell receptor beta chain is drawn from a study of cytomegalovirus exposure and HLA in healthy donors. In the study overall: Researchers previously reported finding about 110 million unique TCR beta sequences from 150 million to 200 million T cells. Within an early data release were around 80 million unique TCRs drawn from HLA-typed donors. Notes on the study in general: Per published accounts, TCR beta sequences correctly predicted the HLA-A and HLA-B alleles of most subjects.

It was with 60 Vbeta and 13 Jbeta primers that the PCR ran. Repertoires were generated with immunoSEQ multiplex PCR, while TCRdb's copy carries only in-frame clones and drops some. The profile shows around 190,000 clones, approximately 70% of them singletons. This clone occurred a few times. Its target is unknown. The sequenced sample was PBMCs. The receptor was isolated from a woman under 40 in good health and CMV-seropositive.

CDR3 nucleotides: TGTGCCAGCAGTTCCCTTGCAACAGGAGCCAACGTCCTGACTTTC. This encodes CASSSLATGANVLTF. The gene calls are TRBV6-1 and TRBJ2-6, with D possibly matching TRBD1 (5 bases). V shed 5 bases and J shed 7 bases, with 15 bases lying between them. CDR3 size: 15 residues. The germline gives CDR1 MNHNS, CDR2 SASEGT.